The 12 T cell receptor beta chains below were found in one sample sequenced in a study of T cell responses to AZD1222 COVID-19 vaccine. Data came from immunoSEQ multiplex PCR; TCRdb stores just in-frame clones and leaves some out. The table lists under 130,000 clones, 87% of them singletons. The sequencing here drew on peripheral blood, taken 28 days after the second AZD1222 dose. The receptors were gathered from an adult who received the AZD1222 COVID-19 vaccine.

The chain recombines TRBV2 with TRBJ1-1; D gene unclear. CDR3 length: 13 residues. CDR1 and CDR2 from the germline V gene are SNHLY and FYNNEI. Trimming stripped 3 bases from V and 0 bases from J, with 5 bases between. The CDR3 is CASSDGLNTEAFF. CDR3 bases: TGTGCCAGCAGTGACGGCCTGAACACTGAAGCTTTCTTT.

CDR3 region: CASSLAKGGSNTGELFF. CDR3 DNA: TGTGCCAGCAGCTTAGCGAAGGGAGGATCGAACACCGGGGAGCTGTTTTTT. The rearrangement links TRBV7-9 to TRBJ2-2, with D perhaps TRBD2 (6 bases). V dropped 0 bases and J dropped 0 bases, with 11 bases sitting between them. Germline loops: CDR1 SEHNR, CDR2 FQNEAQ (reference sequence). There are 17 residues in the CDR3.

The rearrangement joins TRBV5-1 to TRBJ1-6; the D is unclear. This CDR3 comprises 17 residues. V was trimmed by 1 base and J by 7 bases, leaving 18 bases between them. Germline V gives CDR1 SGHRS, CDR2 YFSETQ. The CDR3 loop reads CASSLSVTRDINSPLHF. In DNA form, the CDR3 reads TGCGCCAGCAGCTTGTCAGTAACTCGGGATATCAATTCACCCCTCCACTTT.

The V and J genes are TRBV18 and TRBJ1-3, with a possible D match to TRBD1 (6 bases). CDR3 size: 17 residues. Germline CDR1 is KGHSH and CDR2 is LQKENI. V dropped 0 bases and J dropped 0 bases, with 12 bases sitting between them. CDR3 nucleotide sequence: TGTGCCAGCTCACCACCGCAGGGGATCCGCTCTGGAAACACCATATATTTT. Protein: CASSPPQGIRSGNTIYF.

The rearrangement uses TRBV25-1 and TRBJ2-1, with D perhaps matching TRBD1 or TRBD2 (5 bases each). Germline V CDR1 and CDR2: MGHDK, SYGVNS. This CDR3 region has 14 residues. V was shortened by 5 bases and J by 3 bases, with 11 bases between the two germline ends. CDR3: CASSIGGFYNEQFF. Written as DNA, the CDR3 is TGTGCCAGCAGTATTGGGGGTTTCTACAATGAGCAGTTCTTC.

J is TRBJ2-3 and V is TRBV2; D remains unclear. Per germline, CDR1 SNHLY and CDR2 FYNNEI. The V end was cut by 1 base, the J end by 0 bases, with 8 bases between. The CDR3 consists of 15 residues. CDR3: CASSEVGVSTDTQYF. In DNA form, the CDR3 reads TGTGCCAGCAGTGAAGTCGGAGTTAGCACAGATACGCAGTATTTT. Full variable domain (rest looked up from reference TRBV2 and TRBJ2-3): EPEVTQTPSHQVTQMGQEVILRCVPISNHLYFYWYRQILGQKVEFLVSFYNNEISEKSEIFDDQFSVERPDGSNFTLKIRSTKLEDSAMYFCASSEVGVSTDTQYFGPGTRLTVL.

The chain joins TRBV5-1 to TRBJ2-7; 11 nucleotides line up with TRBD2. V lost 4 bases, J lost 7 bases, and 7 bases stayed unmatched. Germline V lookup: CDR1 SGHRS, CDR2 YFSETQ. The CDR3 is made up of 14 amino acids. CDR3 DNA: TGCGCCAGCAGCCTGACTAGCGGGAAGCGGGAGCAGTACTTC. This encodes CASSLTSGKREQYF.

V and J are TRBV30 and TRBJ2-2; D is uncertain. V was pared by 2 bases and J by 1 base, with 5 bases between. The CDR3 runs to 13 residues. Per germline, CDR1 GTSNPN and CDR2 SVGIG (reference sequence). CDR3 sequence reads: CAWSHRNTGELFF. Written as DNA, the CDR3 is TGTGCCTGGAGTCACAGGAACACCGGGGAGCTGTTTTTT.

The chain recombines TRBV28 with TRBJ1-1; D gene uncertain. Between the trimmed V and J ends, which lost 3 bases and 3 bases, there was a span of 20 bases. The CDR3 extends over 17 amino acids. Germline V CDR1 and CDR2: MDHEN, SYDVKM. CDR3 protein: CASSFTLGEAAYTEAFF. The CDR3 DNA reads as TGTGCCAGCAGTTTCACCCTTGGAGAGGCGGCCTACACTGAAGCTTTCTTT.

This rearrangement joins TRBV9 to TRBJ2-1; 11 positions agree with TRBD2. V shed 0 bases, J shed 7 bases, and the junction held 12 bases outside the gene matches. The CDR3 has 18 residues. The germline CDR1 and CDR2 sequences are SGDLS and YYNGEE. The CDR3 DNA sequence: TGTGCCAGCAGCGTAGTTTTCGTTGGGCTAGCGGGGGGTAATGAGCAGTTCTTC. Amino acid sequence: CASSVVFVGLAGGNEQFF.

The V call is TRBV30, the J call TRBJ2-2, with D possibly matching TRBD1 (5 bases). CDR1 is GTSNPN and CDR2 is SVGIG in the germline V gene (reference sequence). V was trimmed by 1 base and J by 1 base, leaving 13 bases between them. CDR3 length: 16 amino acids. The CDR3 region has the DNA TGTGCCTGGAGTGGGTATCTAGGACAGAACACCGGGGAGCTGTTTTTT. It encodes CAWSGYLGQNTGELFF. Combining the CDR3 with reference TRBV30 and TRBJ2-2 gives the whole variable domain SQTIHQWPATLVQPVGSPLSLECTVEGTSNPNLYWYRQAAGRGLQLLFYSVGIGQISSEVPQNLSASRPQDRQFILSSKKLLLSDSGFYLCAWSGYLGQNTGELFFGEGSRLTVL.

The chain recombines TRBV2 with TRBJ1-5, with TRBD1 matching 7 bases. The V segment lost 1 base and the J segment 6 bases; nucleotides outside the gene matches: 9. Germline CDR1 is SNHLY and CDR2 is FYNNEI. This CDR3 region has 16 residues. CDR3 sequence: CASSEEGRGYSQPQHF. CDR3 DNA sequence: TGTGCCAGCAGTGAAGAAGGCAGGGGGTATTCTCAGCCCCAGCATTTT.